These T cell receptor beta chains were read from a single sample in a study of T-cell reconstitution after alpha-beta-depleted transplantation in children. TCRdb re-analysed the PCR reads in MiXCR, keeping a single row per CDR3 protein. The sample contains approximately 220,000 distinct CDR3 sequences, approximately 17% of which appear only once. The sample in question was PBMCs, mostly from graft donor cells, obtained 360 days after TCRalphabeta/CD19-depleted stem cell transplant. The receptors here all came from a male patient between 2 and 10 years old who had a stem cell transplant for acute lymphoblastic leukemia, so the T cells may come from the graft donor. The CDR3 runs from the conserved cysteine through the conserved F or W. Each record gives: V gene, CDR3 length, D gene, J gene, clone size, CDR3 DNA, CDR3 protein. A D gene is named only where the DNA matches it firmly. Clone size is given for some rows only: seen once, a few or many times, or a class if the clone is expanded.

TRBV10-3	12	NA	TRBJ2-7	many	TGTGCCACCGGGACGGAATCCTACGAGCAGTACTTC	CATGTESYEQYF
TRBV24-1	15	NA	TRBJ2-6	few	TGTGCCACCAGTGTTTCGGGCTCTGGGGCCAACGTCCTGACTTTC	CATSVSGSGANVLTF
TRBV12-3/TRBV12-4	16	NA	TRBJ1-4	NA	TGTGCCAGCAGTTTTAGGGACTTAAAAGTTAATGAAAAACTGTTTTTT	CASSFRDLKVNEKLFF
TRBV11-2	17	TRBD2	TRBJ2-7	NA	TGTGCCAGCAGCTTAGAGGTACTAGGGAGGGAAGCCTACGAGCAGTACTTC	CASSLEVLGREAYEQYF
TRBV6-5	14	NA	TRBJ2-4	few	TGTGCCAGCAGTTCGGACGGAGCCAAAAACATTCAGTACTTC	CASSSDGAKNIQYF
TRBV3-1	16	NA	TRBJ1-2	NA	TGTGCCAGCAGCCAAGATCTAGGGGCGGTTAACTATGGCTACACCTTC	CASSQDLGAVNYGYTF
TRBV20-1	13	NA	TRBJ2-2	many	TGCAGTGCTCCCGTGGCCTCCACCGGGGAGCTGTTTTTT	CSAPVASTGELFF
TRBV5-1	17	TRBD1	TRBJ2-6	NA	TGCGCCAGCAGCCCCGGGACAGGCTGGTCTGGGGCCAACGTCCTGACTTTC	CASSPGTGWSGANVLTF
TRBV19	15	NA	TRBJ2-1	NA	TGTGCCAGTAGTATGATGGGTCTGGAGGTCCATGAGCAGTTCTTC	CASSMMGLEVHEQFF
TRBV7-2	14	TRBD1	TRBJ2-1	few	TGTGCCAGCAGCTTAAACAGGGGGGTTTATGAGCAGTTCTTC	CASSLNRGVYEQFF
TRBV7-9	13	NA	TRBJ1-5	few	TGTGCCAGCAGCTTAGTCGAGGGGCAGCCCCAGCATTTT	CASSLVEGQPQHF
TRBV7-9	14	NA	TRBJ2-1	NA	TGTGCCAGCAGCTTAGAGGGAGCTTACAATGAGCAGTTCTTC	CASSLEGAYNEQFF
TRBV20-1	14	NA	TRBJ2-6	few	TGCAGTGCTACAGGGATCTCTGGGGCCAACGTCCTGACTTTC	CSATGISGANVLTF
TRBV5-1	15	TRBD1	TRBJ2-5	NA	TGCGCCAGCAGCGAGCCGGGACAGGGGACTGGGACCCAGTACTTC	CASSEPGQGTGTQYF
TRBV6-1	15	NA	TRBJ1-2	few	TGTGCCAGCAGCCTAGGGCCAGGGTGGGGGGATGGCTACACCTTC	CASSLGPGWGDGYTF
TRBV29-1	15	NA	TRBJ2-7	few	TGCAGCGTTGAGCGGGAGGACAGGGGCTCCTACGAGCAGTACTTC	CSVEREDRGSYEQYF
TRBV27	12	NA	TRBJ2-1	few	TGTGCCAGCAGAGGGGCTAGCAATGAGCAGTTCTTC	CASRGASNEQFF
TRBV19	15	NA	TRBJ2-7	NA	TGTGCCAGTAGTCTCCCTGACGGACCCTCCTACGAGCAGTACTTC	CASSLPDGPSYEQYF
TRBV2	14	NA	TRBJ1-1	few	TGTGCCAGCAGTGGCAGGGGTTGGAGCCCTGAAGCTTTCTTT	CASSGRGWSPEAFF
TRBV5-1	16	TRBD1	TRBJ2-3	NA	TGCGCCAGCAGCCCCACTGGGACAGCCTACACAGATACGCAGTATTTT	CASSPTGTAYTDTQYF
TRBV10-2	13	NA	TRBJ1-1	NA	TGCGCCAGCAGTGTGCCGGGGGCAGGTGAAGCTTTCTTT	CASSVPGAGEAFF
TRBV5-1	16	NA	TRBJ1-5	NA	TGCGCCAGCAGCTTGTGGGGGGATCTGAGCAATCAGCCCCAGCATTTT	CASSLWGDLSNQPQHF
TRBV6-1	17	NA	TRBJ1-1	NA	TGTGCCAGCAGTGAGCCTATCCGTGGGGGACGGTACACTGAAGCTTTCTTT	CASSEPIRGGRYTEAFF
TRBV6-5	12	NA	TRBJ2-1	many	TGTGCCAGCAGTAGAACTAGCAGTGAGCAGTTCTTC	CASSRTSSEQFF
TRBV12-3/TRBV12-4	15	NA	TRBJ2-3	few	TGTGCCAGCAGGGATACAGGGTTCAACACAGATACGCAGTATTTT	CASRDTGFNTDTQYF
TRBV5-1	15	NA	TRBJ1-4	few	TGCGCCAGCAGCTTGGAGGGTCTTACCTTTGAAAAACTGTTTTTT	CASSLEGLTFEKLFF
TRBV18	16	TRBD2	TRBJ2-1	NA	TGTGCCAGCTCACCAAGAGGGACTAGCGGGGGCAATGAGCAGTTCTTC	CASSPRGTSGGNEQFF
TRBV6-5	16	NA	TRBJ2-3	many	TGTGCCAGCAGTTACGGGCTAGCCCCCAACACAGATACGCAGTATTTT	CASSYGLAPNTDTQYF
TRBV5-1	15	NA	TRBJ2-7	NA	TGCGCCAGCAGCTTGGGCCAGGGTCGGATTCACGAGCAGTACTTC	CASSLGQGRIHEQYF
TRBV7-2	16	TRBD2	TRBJ2-1	NA	TGTGCCAGCAGCTTAGTCGCGGGAGGATCCTACAATGAGCAGTTCTTC	CASSLVAGGSYNEQFF
TRBV20-1	15	TRBD1	TRBJ2-3	many	TGCAGTGCTAGTTACCGGGACAGGGGGCGAGATACGCAGTATTTT	CSASYRDRGRDTQYF
TRBV7-2	15	NA	TRBJ2-5	few	TGTGCCAGCAGCTTAGTCACCGGGAATCAAGAGACCCAGTACTTC	CASSLVTGNQETQYF
TRBV18	15	NA	TRBJ2-5	NA	TGTGCCAGCTCACCATCACTCTTGATGAGGGAGACCCAGTACTTC	CASSPSLLMRETQYF
TRBV5-1	13	NA	TRBJ2-5	NA	TGCGCCAGCAGCCCCGGGTCCCAAGAGACCCAGTACTTC	CASSPGSQETQYF
TRBV4-3	13	NA	TRBJ1-6	NA	TGCGCCAGCAGCCAAGATTCCTCTCGTGGCCTCCACTTT	CASSQDSSRGLHF
TRBV9	16	TRBD2	TRBJ2-7	many	TGTGCCAGCAGCGCCCGGGGGCGGGAGGGCCTAGGCGAGCAGTACTTC	CASSARGREGLGEQYF
TRBV9	15	NA	TRBJ2-1	few	TGTGCCAGCAGCGTATATGAGGGGCCGTACAATGAGCAGTTCTTC	CASSVYEGPYNEQFF
TRBV12-3/TRBV12-4	13	NA	TRBJ2-7	many	TGTGCCAGCAGAGAAGGACAGCCCCACGAGCAGTACTTC	CASREGQPHEQYF
TRBV29-1	14	TRBD2	TRBJ2-1	NA	TGCAGCGTTGGAGTCAGCGGGGGCTACAATGAGCAGTTCTTC	CSVGVSGGYNEQFF
TRBV6-5	11	NA	TRBJ2-1	few	TGTGCCAGCAGTTACGGGGATGAGCAGTTCTTC	CASSYGDEQFF
TRBV12-3/TRBV12-4	14	NA	TRBJ2-5	NA	TGTGCCAGCACCAAGGGGCAGTTTAAGGAGACCCAGTACTTC	CASTKGQFKETQYF
TRBV7-9	14	NA	TRBJ2-7	few	TGTGCCAGCAGCTTAACGACAAGCTTTTACGAGCAGTACTTC	CASSLTTSFYEQYF
TRBV7-3	14	TRBD1	TRBJ2-3	many	TGTGCCAGCAGCACCAACAGGGGAACAGATACGCAGTATTTT	CASSTNRGTDTQYF
TRBV29-1	12	NA	TRBJ2-2	few	TGCAGCGCCGTACTGGTCACCGGGGAGCTGTTTTTT	CSAVLVTGELFF
TRBV7-8	15	TRBD2	TRBJ2-5	few	TGTGCCAGCAGCCCGCGACTAGCGGTAGGAGAGACCCAGTACTTC	CASSPRLAVGETQYF
TRBV7-8	15	TRBD2	TRBJ2-1	NA	TGTGCCAGCAGCTTTTCTAGCGGGGTTTCAAATGAGCAGTTCTTC	CASSFSSGVSNEQFF
TRBV3-1	15	NA	TRBJ2-7	few	TGTGCCAGCAGCCAAGAACCCCCATTGGTGCACGAGCAGTACTTC	CASSQEPPLVHEQYF
TRBV2	15	NA	TRBJ2-3	few	TGTGCCAGCAGTCAGAACACCTACAGCACAGATACGCAGTATTTT	CASSQNTYSTDTQYF
TRBV7-7	15	TRBD2	TRBJ2-5	NA	TGTGCCAGCAGCTTAGACGGGGGGAGACAAGAGACCCAGTACTTC	CASSLDGGRQETQYF
TRBV6-5	13	NA	TRBJ1-6	NA	TGTGCCAGCAGTTACTCGGCCGACTCACCCCTCCACTTT	CASSYSADSPLHF
TRBV25-1	14	NA	TRBJ2-5	NA	TGTGCCAGCAGTGAATGGCGCTCTCAAGAGACCCAGTACTTC	CASSEWRSQETQYF
TRBV5-1	13	NA	TRBJ2-5	few	TGCGCCAGCGCCATCCTTTCGTGGGAGACCCAGTACTTC	CASAILSWETQYF
TRBV10-3	17	TRBD2	TRBJ2-5	NA	TGTGCCATCAGTGAGCGAGCGGGAGGGTTGGACCAAGAGACCCAGTACTTC	CAISERAGGLDQETQYF
TRBV12-3/TRBV12-4	14	NA	TRBJ2-2	many	TGTGCCAGCAGTCCGGGACCGAACACCGGGGAGCTGTTTTTT	CASSPGPNTGELFF
TRBV6-5	13	NA	TRBJ2-7	few	TGTGCCAGCAGTTCTCAGGGCGGGGACGAGCAGTACTTC	CASSSQGGDEQYF
TRBV5-1	15	NA	TRBJ2-7	NA	TGCGCCAGCAGCAGCAGACAGGTTAGCTCCTACGAGCAGTACTTC	CASSSRQVSSYEQYF
TRBV6-5	13	NA	TRBJ2-5	NA	TGTGCCAGCAGTTACACGTACCAAGAGACCCAGTACTTC	CASSYTYQETQYF
TRBV7-9	15	NA	TRBJ2-2	NA	TGTGCCAGCAGCTTAAGCTTGGGGAACGCCGGGGAGCTGTTTTTT	CASSLSLGNAGELFF